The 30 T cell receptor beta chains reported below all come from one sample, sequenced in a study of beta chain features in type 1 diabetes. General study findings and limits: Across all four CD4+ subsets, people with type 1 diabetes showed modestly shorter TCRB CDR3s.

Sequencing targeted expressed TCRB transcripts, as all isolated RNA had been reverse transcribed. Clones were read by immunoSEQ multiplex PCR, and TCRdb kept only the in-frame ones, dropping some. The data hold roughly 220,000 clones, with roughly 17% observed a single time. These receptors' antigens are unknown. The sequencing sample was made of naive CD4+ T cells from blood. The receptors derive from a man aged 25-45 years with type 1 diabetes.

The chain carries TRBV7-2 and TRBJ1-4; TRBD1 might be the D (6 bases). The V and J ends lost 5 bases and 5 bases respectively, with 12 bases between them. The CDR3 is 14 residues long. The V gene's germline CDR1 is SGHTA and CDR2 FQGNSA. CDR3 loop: CASSQRTENEKLFF. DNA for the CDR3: TGTGCCAGCAGCCAACGGACAGAGAATGAAAAACTGTTTTTT. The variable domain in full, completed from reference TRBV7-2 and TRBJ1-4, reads GAGVSQSPSNKVTEKGKDVELRCDPISGHTALYWYRQSLGQGLEFLIYFQGNSAPDKSGLPSDRFSAERTGGSVSTLTIQRTQQEDSAVYLCASSQRTENEKLFFGSGTQLSVL.

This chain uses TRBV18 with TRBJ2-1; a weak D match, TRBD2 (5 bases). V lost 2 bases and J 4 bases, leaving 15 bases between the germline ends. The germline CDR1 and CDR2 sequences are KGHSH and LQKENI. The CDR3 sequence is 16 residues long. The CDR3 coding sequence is TGTGCCAGCTCACCAACGGGGAGCGCGCAATACAATGAGCAGTTCTTC. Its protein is CASSPTGSAQYNEQFF.

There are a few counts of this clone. Here the CDR3 DNA reads TGTGCCAGCAGCCAGCGACTAGCGGGAGCGGGAGAGACCCAGTACTTC. It translates to CASSQRLAGAGETQYF. The chain has TRBV4-2 and TRBJ2-5; the match to TRBD2 covers 12 bases. CDR3 length equals 16 residues. From germline, CDR1 is LGHNA and CDR2 YNFKEQ. V lost 3 bases, J lost 4 bases, and 6 bases stayed unmatched.

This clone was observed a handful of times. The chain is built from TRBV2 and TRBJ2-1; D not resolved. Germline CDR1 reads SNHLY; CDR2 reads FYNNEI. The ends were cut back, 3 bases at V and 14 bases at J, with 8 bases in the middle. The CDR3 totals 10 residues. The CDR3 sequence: CASSEDLKFF. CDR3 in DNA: TGTGCCAGCAGTGAGGATCTAAAGTTCTTC.

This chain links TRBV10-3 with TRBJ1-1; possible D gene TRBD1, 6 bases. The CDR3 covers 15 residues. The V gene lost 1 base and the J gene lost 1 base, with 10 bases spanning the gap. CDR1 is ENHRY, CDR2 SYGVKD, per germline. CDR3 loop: CAISELAGANTEAFF. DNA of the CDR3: TGTGCCATCAGTGAGTTGGCAGGGGCGAACACTGAAGCTTTCTTT.

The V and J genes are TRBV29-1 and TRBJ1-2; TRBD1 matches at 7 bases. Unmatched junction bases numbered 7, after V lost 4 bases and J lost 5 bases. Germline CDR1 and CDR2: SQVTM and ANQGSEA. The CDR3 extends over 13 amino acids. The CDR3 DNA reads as TGCAGCGTTGGACAGGGCCAGGGGTATGGCTACACCTTC. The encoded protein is CSVGQGQGYGYTF.

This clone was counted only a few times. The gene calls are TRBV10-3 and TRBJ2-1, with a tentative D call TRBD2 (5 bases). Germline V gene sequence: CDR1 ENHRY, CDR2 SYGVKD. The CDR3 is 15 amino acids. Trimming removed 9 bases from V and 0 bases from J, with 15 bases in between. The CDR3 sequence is CAIGDSVSSYNEQFF. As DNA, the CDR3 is TGTGCCATTGGGGATAGCGTTAGCTCCTACAATGAGCAGTTCTTC.

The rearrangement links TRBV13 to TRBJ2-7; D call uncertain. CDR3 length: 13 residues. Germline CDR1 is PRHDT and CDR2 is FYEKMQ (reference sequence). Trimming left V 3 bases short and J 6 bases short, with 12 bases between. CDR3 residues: CASSLARRSEQYF. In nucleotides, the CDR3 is TGTGCCAGCAGCTTGGCCCGTAGGAGCGAGCAGTACTTC.

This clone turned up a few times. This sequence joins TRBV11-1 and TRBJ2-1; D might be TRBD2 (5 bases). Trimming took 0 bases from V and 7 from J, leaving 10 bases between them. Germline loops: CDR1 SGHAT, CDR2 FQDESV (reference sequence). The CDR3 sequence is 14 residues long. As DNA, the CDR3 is TGTGCCAGCAGCTTAGCGCCGGTAGCGAATGAGCAGTTCTTC. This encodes CASSLAPVANEQFF.

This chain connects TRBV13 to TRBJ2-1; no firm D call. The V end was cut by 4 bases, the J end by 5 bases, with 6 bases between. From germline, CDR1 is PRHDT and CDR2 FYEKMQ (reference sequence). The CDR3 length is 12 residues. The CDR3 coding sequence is TGTGCCAGCAGCTCGATCGACAATGAGCAGTTCTTC. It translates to CASSSIDNEQFF.

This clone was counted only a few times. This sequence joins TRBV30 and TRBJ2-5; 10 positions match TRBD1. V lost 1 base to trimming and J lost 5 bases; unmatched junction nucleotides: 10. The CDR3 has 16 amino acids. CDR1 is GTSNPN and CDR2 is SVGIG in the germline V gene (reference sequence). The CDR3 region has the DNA TGTGCCTGGAGTGCTACCGGGACAGGGGTAAGGGAGACCCAGTACTTC. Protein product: CAWSATGTGVRETQYF.

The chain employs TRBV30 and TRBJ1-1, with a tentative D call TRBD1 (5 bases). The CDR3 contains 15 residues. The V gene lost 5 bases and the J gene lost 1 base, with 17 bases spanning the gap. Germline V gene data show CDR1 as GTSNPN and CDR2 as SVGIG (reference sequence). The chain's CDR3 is CAWRPAGRRNTEAFF. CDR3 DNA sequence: TGTGCCTGGCGACCTGCGGGACGGCGGAACACTGAAGCTTTCTTT.

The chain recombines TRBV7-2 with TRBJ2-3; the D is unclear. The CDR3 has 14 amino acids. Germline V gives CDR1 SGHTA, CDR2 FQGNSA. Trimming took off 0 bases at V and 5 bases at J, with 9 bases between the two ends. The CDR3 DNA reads TGTGCCAGCAGCTTAGCTCCTCCGGGAGATACGCAGTATTTT. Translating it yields CASSLAPPGDTQYF. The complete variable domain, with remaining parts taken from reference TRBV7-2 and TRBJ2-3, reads GAGVSQSPSNKVTEKGKDVELRCDPISGHTALYWYRQSLGQGLEFLIYFQGNSAPDKSGLPSDRFSAERTGGSVSTLTIQRTQQEDSAVYLCASSLAPPGDTQYFGPGTRLTVL.

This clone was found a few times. This CDR3 is CASSLRAYPAGGFF. CDR3 bases: TGTGCCAGCAGCTTACGGGCCTACCCCGCAGGAGGGTTCTTC. The genes are TRBV13 and TRBJ2-1, with a tentative D call TRBD2 (5 bases). From germline, CDR1 is PRHDT and CDR2 FYEKMQ (reference sequence). Trimming stripped 2 bases from V and 15 bases from J, with 20 bases between. This CDR3 has 14 residues.

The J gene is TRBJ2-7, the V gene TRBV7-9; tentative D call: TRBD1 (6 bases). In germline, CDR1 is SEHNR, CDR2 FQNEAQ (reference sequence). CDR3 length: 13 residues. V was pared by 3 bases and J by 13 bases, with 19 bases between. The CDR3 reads CASSLSTTGSEYF. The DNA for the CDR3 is TGTGCCAGCAGCTTGAGTACAACAGGGAGTGAATACTTC.

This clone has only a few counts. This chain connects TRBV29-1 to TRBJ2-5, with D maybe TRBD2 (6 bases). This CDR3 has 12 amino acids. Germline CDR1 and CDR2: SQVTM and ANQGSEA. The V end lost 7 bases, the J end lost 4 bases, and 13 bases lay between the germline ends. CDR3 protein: CSARRGGETQYF. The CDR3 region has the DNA TGCAGCGCCCGGCGGGGCGGAGAGACCCAGTACTTC.

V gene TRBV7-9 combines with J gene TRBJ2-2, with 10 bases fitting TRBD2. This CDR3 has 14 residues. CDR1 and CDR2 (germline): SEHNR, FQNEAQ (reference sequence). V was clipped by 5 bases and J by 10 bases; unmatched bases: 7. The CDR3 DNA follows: TGTGCCAGCAGCACCTCTAGCGGGGGCTTGGAGCTGTTTTTT. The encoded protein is CASSTSSGGLELFF.

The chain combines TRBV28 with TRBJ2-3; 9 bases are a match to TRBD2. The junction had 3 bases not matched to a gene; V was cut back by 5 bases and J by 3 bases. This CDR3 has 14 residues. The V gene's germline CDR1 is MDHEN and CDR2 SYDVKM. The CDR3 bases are TGTGCCAGCAGTCCGCGGGAGGGAACAGATACGCAGTATTTT. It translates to CASSPREGTDTQYF.

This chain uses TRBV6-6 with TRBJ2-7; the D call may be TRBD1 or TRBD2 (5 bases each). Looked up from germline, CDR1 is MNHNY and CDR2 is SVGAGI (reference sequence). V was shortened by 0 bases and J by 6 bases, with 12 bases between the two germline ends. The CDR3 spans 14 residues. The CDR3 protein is CASSYSNRDGEQYF. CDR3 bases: TGTGCCAGCAGTTACTCGAATCGGGACGGCGAGCAGTACTTC.

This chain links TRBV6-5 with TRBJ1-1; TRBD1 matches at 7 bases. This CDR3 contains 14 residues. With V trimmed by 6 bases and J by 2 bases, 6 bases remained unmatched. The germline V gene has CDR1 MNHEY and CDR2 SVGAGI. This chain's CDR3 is CASSPGTDNTEAFF. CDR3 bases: TGTGCCAGCAGCCCCGGGACAGACAACACTGAAGCTTTCTTT.

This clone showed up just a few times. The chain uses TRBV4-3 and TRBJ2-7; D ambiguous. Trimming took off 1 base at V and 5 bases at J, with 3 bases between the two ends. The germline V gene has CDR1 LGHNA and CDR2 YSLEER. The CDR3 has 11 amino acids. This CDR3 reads CASSQGDEQYF. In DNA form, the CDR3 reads TGCGCCAGCAGCCAAGGAGACGAGCAGTACTTC.

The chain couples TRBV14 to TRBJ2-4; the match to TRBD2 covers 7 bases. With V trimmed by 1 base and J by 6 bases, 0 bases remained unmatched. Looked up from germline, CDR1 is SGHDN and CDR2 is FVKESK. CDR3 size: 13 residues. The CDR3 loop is CASSQGLANIQYF. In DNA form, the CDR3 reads TGTGCCAGCAGCCAAGGACTAGCAAACATTCAGTACTTC.

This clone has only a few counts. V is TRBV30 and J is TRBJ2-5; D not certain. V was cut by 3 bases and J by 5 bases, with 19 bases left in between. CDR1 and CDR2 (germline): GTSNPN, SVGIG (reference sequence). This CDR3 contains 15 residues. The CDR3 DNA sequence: TGTGCCTGGAGAGAACTTCTCGGGCCGCGGGAGACCCAGTACTTC. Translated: CAWRELLGPRETQYF.

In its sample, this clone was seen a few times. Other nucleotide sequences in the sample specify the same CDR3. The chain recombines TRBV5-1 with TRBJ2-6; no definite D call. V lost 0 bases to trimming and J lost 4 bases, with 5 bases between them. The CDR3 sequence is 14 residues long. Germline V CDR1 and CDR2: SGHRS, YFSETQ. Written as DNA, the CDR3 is TGCGCCAGCAGCTTGGGGTCAGGGGCCAACGTCCTGACTTTC. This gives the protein CASSLGSGANVLTF.

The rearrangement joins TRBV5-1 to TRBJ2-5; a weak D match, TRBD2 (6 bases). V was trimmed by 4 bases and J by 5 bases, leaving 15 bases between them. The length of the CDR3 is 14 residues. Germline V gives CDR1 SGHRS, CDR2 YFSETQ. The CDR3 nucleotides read TGCGCCAGCAGCCCGGGACTCCAACGGGAGACCCAGTACTTC. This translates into CASSPGLQRETQYF.

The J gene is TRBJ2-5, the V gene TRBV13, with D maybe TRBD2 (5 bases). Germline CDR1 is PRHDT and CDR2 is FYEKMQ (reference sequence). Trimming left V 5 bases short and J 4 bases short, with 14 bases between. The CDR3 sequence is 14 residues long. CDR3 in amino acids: CASSPGGLGETQYF. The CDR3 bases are TGTGCCAGCAGCCCCGGAGGTTTGGGAGAGACCCAGTACTTC.

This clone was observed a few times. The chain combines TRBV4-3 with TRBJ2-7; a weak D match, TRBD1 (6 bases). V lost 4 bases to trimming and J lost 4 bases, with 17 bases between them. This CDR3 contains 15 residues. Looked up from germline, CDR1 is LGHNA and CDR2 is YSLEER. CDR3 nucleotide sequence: TGCGCCAGCAGCCGAAATTGGGACACTATGTACGAGCAGTACTTC. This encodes CASSRNWDTMYEQYF.

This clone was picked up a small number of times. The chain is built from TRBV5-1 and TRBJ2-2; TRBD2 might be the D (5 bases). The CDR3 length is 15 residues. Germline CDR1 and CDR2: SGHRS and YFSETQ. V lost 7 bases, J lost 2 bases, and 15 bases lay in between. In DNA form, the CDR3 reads TGCGCCAGCGGCCGCCGGGATTCCAACACCGGGGAGCTGTTTTTT. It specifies CASGRRDSNTGELFF.

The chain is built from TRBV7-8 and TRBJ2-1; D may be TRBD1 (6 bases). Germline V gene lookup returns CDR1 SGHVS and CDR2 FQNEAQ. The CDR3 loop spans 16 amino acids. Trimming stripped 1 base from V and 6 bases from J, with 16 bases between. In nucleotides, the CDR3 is TGTGCCAGCAGCTTAGATACCCCTGACAGGTCCAATGAGCAGTTCTTC. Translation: CASSLDTPDRSNEQFF.

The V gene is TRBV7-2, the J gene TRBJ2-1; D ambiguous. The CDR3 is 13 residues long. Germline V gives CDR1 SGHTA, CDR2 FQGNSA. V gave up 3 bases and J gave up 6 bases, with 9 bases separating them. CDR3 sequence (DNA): TGTGCCAGCAGCTTGGGTAGCCTCAATGAGCAGTTCTTC. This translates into CASSLGSLNEQFF.